The entry that follows covers one T cell receptor (beta chain) sequence. This clone was detected only a few times. It has no known antigen specificity. No much larger clonotype is one base removed from it; base qualities were not supplied. Library method: the immunoSEQ multiplex PCR assay. To provide template for TCR sequencing, every sample had RNA extracted and reverse transcribed into cDNA. SuperScript III was used to make first-strand cDNA, primed with a 2:1 mix of oligo-dT and random hexamers. A synthetic immune receptor repertoire was used to assess amplification bias, and residual bias was removed computationally. In the authors' own workflow: After raw reads were preprocessed to remove errors, the CDR3 was defined following IMGT conventions as running from the conserved cysteine to phenylalanine. Clonality was computed by normalizing Shannon entropy by log2 of the number of productive unique TCRs and subtracting the result from 1. CD4 or CD8 identity of scalp clones was inferred by cross-referencing scalp TCRbeta sequences with sorted blood CD4 and CD8 repertoires. Imported from immuneACCESS, the table was reduced by TCRdb to in-frame sequences with V and J called. These copies leave out some clones; in studies compared against another copy, an unresolved V gene accounts for under half, and the cause of the remainder is not known. V and J calls and clone size are given by that table; D and trimming were obtained from the DNA. Within this sample are about 200,000 clones, with 35% to 40% of them counted one time only. The top ten clones comprise around 0.48% of the sample.

The meaning of the sample's treatment or condition label: oral pan-JAK inhibitor, 5-10 mg twice daily. Lesional scalp punch biopsies and peripheral blood were obtained from alopecia areata patients. After PBMCs were isolated by density centrifugation and stained for CD3, CD4 and CD8, a FACSAria was used to sort CD4+ and CD8+ T cells. The data were taken from a study of CD8+ T cells in alopecia areata (dated by TCRdb to between 2018 and 2020). Notes on the research overall: The treated patients, all with moderate-to-severe alopecia areata, were enrolled in an open-label pilot trial of oral tofacitinib given at 5 to 10 mg twice daily. In both human patients and the C3H/HeJ mouse model, the study applied high-throughput TCRbeta sequencing to look at T cell clonal expansion in alopecia areata. Scalp clonality was compared among normal scalp (n=4), patchy alopecia areata scalp (n=8), and alopecia totalis/universalis scalp (n=8). immunoSEQ multiplex PCR using 35 Vbeta forward primers and 13 Jbeta reverse primers was used to amplify TCRbeta CDR3 regions. Tofacitinib was administered for 6 to 18 months, and 6 months of follow-up off drug were then conducted to assess delayed response and recurrence. RNA came from the PAXgene miRNA kit for fixed scalp, the miRNeasy kit for PBMCs, and the RNeasy kit for mouse skin. In humans, TCRbeta sequencing was performed on scalp tissue and on sorted CD4+ and CD8+ peripheral blood T cells from healthy controls and from patients with patchy or totalis/universalis alopecia areata. In treated patients, disease severity was measured using the SALT score, which gives the percentage of scalp surface area affected. Patients on tofacitinib were biopsied at baseline and after 4 and 24 weeks of treatment, and several of the patients also had a later scalp biopsy.

Trimmed from V: 4 bases; trimmed from J: 8 bases; junction bases lacking a gene match: 7. The CDR3, from cysteine to phenylalanine, totals 13 residues. Just CDR3 DNA is preserved here, 39 bases in frame from base 1. Based on the germline V gene, the CDR1 and CDR2 sequences are MGHRA and YSYEKL. Results and caveats for the whole study, not just this receptor: Higher clonality and more expanded CD8+ clones were observed in lesional scalp than in normal scalp, particularly in alopecia totalis/universalis, a finding suggestive of antigenic drive. Shared TCR sequences between patients were less evident than in mice, which may be partly attributable to HLA diversity in the patient population. Unlike mouse skin, which is dominated by gammadelta T cells, normal human skin has resident alphabeta T cells that are also sequenced, and this complicates analysis of the scalp TCR repertoire. Scalp clonality and the number of expanded CD8+ clones among the top 100 scalp clones were significantly decreased by tofacitinib. Because the treated cohort was small and included a single nonresponder, larger studies are needed to assess links between baseline CD8+ expansion and response. During tofacitinib treatment, many expanded lesional clones remained in scalp and blood, and this persistence may partly explain relapse after treatment is stopped.

The material sequenced was CD4+ T cells sorted from blood, taken between weeks 30 and 35, from a patient treated with tofacitinib. The sequence was collected from a human donor with alopecia areata. This chain is built from TRBV4-1 and TRBJ2-7, with 8 bases aligning to TRBD2. This receptor carries the CDR3 CASSPLGLAQQYF. The nucleotides read TGCGCCAGCAGCCCGCTAGGACTAGCACAGCAGTACTTC.